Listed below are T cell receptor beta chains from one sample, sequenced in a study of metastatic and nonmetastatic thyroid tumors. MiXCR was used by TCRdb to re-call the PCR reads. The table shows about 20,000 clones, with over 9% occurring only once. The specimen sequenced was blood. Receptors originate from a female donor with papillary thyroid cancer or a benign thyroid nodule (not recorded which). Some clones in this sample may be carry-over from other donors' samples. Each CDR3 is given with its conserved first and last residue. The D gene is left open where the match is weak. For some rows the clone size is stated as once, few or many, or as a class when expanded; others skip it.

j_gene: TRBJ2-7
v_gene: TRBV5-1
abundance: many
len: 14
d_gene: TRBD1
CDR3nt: TGCGCCAGCAGCTTCACAGGGGGATCGGACGAGCAGTACTTC
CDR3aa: CASSFTGGSDEQYF

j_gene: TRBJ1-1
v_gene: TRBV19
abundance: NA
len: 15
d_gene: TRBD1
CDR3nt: TGTGCCAGTAGTATCCCGGGACAGGGAGCGACTGAAGCTTTCTTT
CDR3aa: CASSIPGQGATEAFF

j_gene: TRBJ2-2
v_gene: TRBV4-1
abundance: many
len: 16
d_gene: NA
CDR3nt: TGCGCCAGCAGCCACCCAAAGGCGGGGGCCACCGGGGAGCTGTTTTTT
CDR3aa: CASSHPKAGATGELFF

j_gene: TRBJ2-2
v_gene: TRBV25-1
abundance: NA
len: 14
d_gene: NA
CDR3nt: TGTGCCATCAGTAGGGCAGGGTACACCGGGGAGCTGTTTTTT
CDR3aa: CAISRAGYTGELFF

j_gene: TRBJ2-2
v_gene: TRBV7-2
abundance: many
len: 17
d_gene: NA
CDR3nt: TGTGCCAGCAGGTTCTACGTGTCAGGGGTGAGGACCGGGGAGCTGTTTTTT
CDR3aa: CASRFYVSGVRTGELFF

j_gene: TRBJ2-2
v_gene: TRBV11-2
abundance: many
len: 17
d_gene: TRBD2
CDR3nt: TGTGCCAGCAGCTCAGGACTAGCGGGAGTTTTCACCGGGGAGCTGTTTTTT
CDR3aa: CASSSGLAGVFTGELFF

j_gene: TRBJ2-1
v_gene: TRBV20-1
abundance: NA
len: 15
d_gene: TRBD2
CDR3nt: TGCAGTGCTAGACGTCGACTAGCGGTAAACAATGAGCAGTTCTTC
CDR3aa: CSARRRLAVNNEQFF

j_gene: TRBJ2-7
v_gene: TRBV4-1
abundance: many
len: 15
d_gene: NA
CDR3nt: TGCGCCAGCAGCCAAGATCCGCGGGTCGTTGGCGAGCAGTACTTC
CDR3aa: CASSQDPRVVGEQYF

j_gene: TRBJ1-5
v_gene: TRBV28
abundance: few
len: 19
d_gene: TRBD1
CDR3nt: TGTGCCAGCCGCAGTTCCGTGACAGGGCGTGTCTGGAGCAATCAGCCCCAGCATTTT
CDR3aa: CASRSSVTGRVWSNQPQHF

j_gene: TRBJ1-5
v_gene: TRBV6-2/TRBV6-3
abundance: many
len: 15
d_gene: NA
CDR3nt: TGTGCCAGCACTGATGGGGTATATAGCAATCAGCCCCAGCATTTT
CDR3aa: CASTDGVYSNQPQHF

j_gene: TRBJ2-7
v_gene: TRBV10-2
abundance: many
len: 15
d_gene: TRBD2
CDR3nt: TGCGCCAGCAGTGATCTAGCGGGAGGGCCCTACGAGCAGTACTTC
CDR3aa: CASSDLAGGPYEQYF

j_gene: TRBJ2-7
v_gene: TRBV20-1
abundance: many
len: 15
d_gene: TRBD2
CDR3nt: TGCAGTGCCGGACTAGCGGGAGGGCCTGAAGACGAGCAGTACTTC
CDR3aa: CSAGLAGGPEDEQYF

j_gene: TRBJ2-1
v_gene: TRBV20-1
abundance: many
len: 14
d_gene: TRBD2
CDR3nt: TGCAGTGCTAGAGGGGCGGGAGATGTCAATGAGCAGTTCTTC
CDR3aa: CSARGAGDVNEQFF

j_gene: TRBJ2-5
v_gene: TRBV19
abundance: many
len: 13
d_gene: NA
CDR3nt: TGTGCCAGTAGTATAGATCTCATAGAGACCCAGTACTTC
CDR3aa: CASSIDLIETQYF

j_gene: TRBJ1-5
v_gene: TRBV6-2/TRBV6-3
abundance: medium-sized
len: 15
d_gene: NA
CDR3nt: TGTGCCAGCAGTTACGACGGGGCAGGGTCCCAGCCCCAGCATTTT
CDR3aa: CASSYDGAGSQPQHF

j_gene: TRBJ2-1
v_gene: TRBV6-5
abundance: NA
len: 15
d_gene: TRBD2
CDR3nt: TGTGCCAGCAGTTCTACTAGCGGCTCCTACGATGAGCAGTTCTTC
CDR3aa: CASSSTSGSYDEQFF

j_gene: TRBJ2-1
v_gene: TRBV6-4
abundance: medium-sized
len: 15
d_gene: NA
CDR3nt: TGTGCCAGCAGTGACTCAGGGGGAGGGTACAATGAGCAGTTCTTC
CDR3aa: CASSDSGGGYNEQFF